This T cell receptor beta chain came from a study of response to subunit inactivated influenza vaccine. MiXCR, run by TCRdb on the RT-PCR reads, gives a single entry per CDR3 protein. The table includes 500,000 to 600,000 distinct CDR3 sequences, about 11% detected once. The V end was cut by 0 bases, the J end by 5 bases, with 12 bases between. CDR3 length: 15 amino acids. Germline V gene sequence: CDR1 LGHDT, CDR2 YNNKEL (reference sequence). The data were also submitted as part of a second study, on T cells expressing NK-cell markers. That paper notes: As the method of synthesis, 5'RACE template switching with UMIs yielded TCR beta cDNA. Sorting in several experiments was restricted by an anti-gamma-delta TCR antibody to alpha-beta TCR T cells.

The source was PBMCs from blood, collected on the day of vaccination. The clonotype originates from a middle-aged man who received an inactivated influenza vaccine. This chain joins TRBV3-1 and TRBJ2-3; D is possibly TRBD1 or TRBD2 (6 bases each). CDR3 sequence: CASSQEGGPGDTQYF. Here the CDR3 DNA reads TGTGCCAGCAGCCAAGAGGGGGGCCCCGGAGATACGCAGTATTTT.